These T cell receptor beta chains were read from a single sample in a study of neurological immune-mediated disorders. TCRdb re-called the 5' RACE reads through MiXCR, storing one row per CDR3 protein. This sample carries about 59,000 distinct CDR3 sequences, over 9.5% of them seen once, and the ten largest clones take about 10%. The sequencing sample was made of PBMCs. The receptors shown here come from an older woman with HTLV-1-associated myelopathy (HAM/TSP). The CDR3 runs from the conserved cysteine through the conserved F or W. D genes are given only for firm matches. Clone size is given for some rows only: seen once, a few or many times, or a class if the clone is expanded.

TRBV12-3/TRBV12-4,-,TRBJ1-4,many,TGTGCCAGCAGTAGGGGGGACGGCCCTAATGAAAAACTGTTTTTT,CASSRGDGPNEKLFF
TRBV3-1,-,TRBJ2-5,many,TGTGCCAGCAGCCCTGGCCTGAGAGAGCCCCAGTACTTC,CASSPGLREPQYF
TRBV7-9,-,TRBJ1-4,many,TGTGCCAGCAGCTTAGGAATGAGCGGAAATGAAAAACTGTTTTTT,CASSLGMSGNEKLFF
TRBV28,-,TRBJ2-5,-,TGTGCCAGCATCTCGGATGGGACATTAGAGACCCAGTACTTC,CASISDGTLETQYF
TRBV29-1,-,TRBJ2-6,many,TGCAGCGTTCCCGGCGGCTCTGGGGCCAACGTCCTGACTTTC,CSVPGGSGANVLTF
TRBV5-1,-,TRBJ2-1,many,TGCGCCAGCAGGGAGCGAAGCCCTTACAATGAGCAGTTCTTC,CASRERSPYNEQFF
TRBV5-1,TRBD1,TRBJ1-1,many,TGCGCCAGCAGCTGGGGACAGGGTTACATGAACACTGAAGCTTTCTTT,CASSWGQGYMNTEAFF
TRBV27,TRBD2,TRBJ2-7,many,TGTGCCAGCAGTTGGCGGGAGAATAGCGAGCAGTACTTC,CASSWRENSEQYF
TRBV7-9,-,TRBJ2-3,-,TGTGCCAGCAGCTTATCTGGGAGTTCAGATACGCAGTATTTT,CASSLSGSSDTQYF
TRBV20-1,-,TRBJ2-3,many,TGCAGTGTTGAGAATAGAGGTACTGCAGATACGCAGTATTTT,CSVENRGTADTQYF
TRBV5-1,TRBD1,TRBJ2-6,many,TGCGCCAGCAGCTGGACAGGGGATGGGGCCAACGTCCTGACTTTC,CASSWTGDGANVLTF
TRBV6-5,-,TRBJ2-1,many,TGTGCCAGCAGCTGGGATAGCAGGGTTGAGCAGTTCTTC,CASSWDSRVEQFF
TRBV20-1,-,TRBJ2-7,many,TGCAGTGCCCTTATGACAGGCGGTGGGGCGCAGTACTTC,CSALMTGGGAQYF
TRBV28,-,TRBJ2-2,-,TGTGCCAGCAGTTTACCCGTGCTGGGAAGTGCCGGGGAGCTGTTTTTT,CASSLPVLGSAGELFF
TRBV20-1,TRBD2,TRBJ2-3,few,TGCAGTGCTCCCGGGACTAGAGGGGATACAGATACGCAGTATTTT,CSAPGTRGDTDTQYF
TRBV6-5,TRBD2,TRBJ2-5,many,TGTGCCAGCAGTCCCGGACTAGATGAGACCCAGTACTTC,CASSPGLDETQYF
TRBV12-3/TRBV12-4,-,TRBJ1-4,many,TGTGCCAGCAGTTTAAGTGGGCAGACTAATGAAAAACTGTTTTTT,CASSLSGQTNEKLFF
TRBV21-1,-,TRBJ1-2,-,TGTGCCAGCAGCGATGAGGACTCCCTTCCCTATTATGGCTACACCTTC,CASSDEDSLPYYGYTF
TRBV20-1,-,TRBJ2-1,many,TGCAGTGCTCCATCGGATTCCAATGAGCAGTTCTTC,CSAPSDSNEQFF
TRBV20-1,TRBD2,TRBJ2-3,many,TGCAGTGCTAGAGTAATAGGAGGGCGGGAGCGCACAGATACGCAGTATTTT,CSARVIGGRERTDTQYF
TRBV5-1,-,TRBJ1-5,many,TGCGCCAGCAGCTTGGGACCTAATCAGCCCCAGCATTTT,CASSLGPNQPQHF
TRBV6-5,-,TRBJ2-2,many,TGTGCCAGCAGTTACGGGTTTGGTAGCACCGGGGAGCTGTTTTTT,CASSYGFGSTGELFF
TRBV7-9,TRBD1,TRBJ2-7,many,TGTGCCAGCAGCTTAGGATCCGGGACAGGGGGCCTCGAGCAGTACTTC,CASSLGSGTGGLEQYF
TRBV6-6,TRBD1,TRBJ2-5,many,TGTGCCAGCAGGGGGGACAGGGTTCGGGAGACCCAGTACTTC,CASRGDRVRETQYF
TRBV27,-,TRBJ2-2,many,TGTGCCAGCAGTTTATCGGCGAGGAACACCGGGGAGCTGTTTTTT,CASSLSARNTGELFF
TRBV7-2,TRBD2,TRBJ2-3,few,TGTGCCAGCAGCTTAAAAGGGAGCGGGGGCACAGATACGCAGTATTTT,CASSLKGSGGTDTQYF